Listed below are T cell receptor beta chains from one sample, sequenced in a study of blood T cell repertoires in COVID-19. Profiling relied on immunoSEQ multiplex PCR, and the TCRdb table lists in-frame clones only, not all of them. The sample consists of 45,000 to 65,000 clones, roughly 83% of them appearing once. The specimen was peripheral blood. These receptors all stem from a young man with COVID-19, enrolled during active disease. CDR3s include the opening cysteine and the closing phenylalanine or tryptophan. The D gene is left open where the match is weak. Where a row states a size, it is once, few, many or the class of an expanded clone; other rows omit it.

J gene | V gene | D gene | clone size | CDR3 DNA | CDR3 protein
TRBJ2-7 | TRBV2 | TRBD2 | once | TGTGCCAGCAAAGGGACTAGCGGGAGCGCCTACGAGCAGTACTTC | CASKGTSGSAYEQYF
TRBJ1-5 | TRBV25-1 | NA | NA | TGTGCCAGCAGTGATCAGGACAGTTTTAGCAATCAGCCCCAGCATTTT | CASSDQDSFSNQPQHF
TRBJ2-6 | TRBV2 | TRBD1 | NA | TGTGCCAGCAGTTGGACAGAGTTGGGACAGAGCCTGACTTTC | CASSWTELGQSLTF
TRBJ1-2 | TRBV4-1 | NA | NA | TGCGCCAGCAGCCAAGTATATTCCTATGGCTACACCTTC | CASSQVYSYGYTF
TRBJ1-6 | TRBV3-1/TRBV3-2 | NA | once | TGTGCCAGCAGCCGTGACACGCAGAGCTCCTATAATTCACCCCTCCACTTT | CASSRDTQSSYNSPLHF
TRBJ2-3 | TRBV5-6 | TRBD2 | NA | TGTGCCAGCAGTCCCGGTGGGGGGGATTTTCGTTGGTATTTT | CASSPGGGDFRWYF
TRBJ2-1 | TRBV7-8 | NA | NA | TGTGCCAGCAGCCCGACTCGGTCTCCGAGCTCCTACAATGAGCAGTTCTTC | CASSPTRSPSSYNEQFF
TRBJ2-7 | TRBV7-6 | TRBD2 | NA | TGTGCCAGCAGCTTAGGGCCTAGCGGTTACGAGCAGTACTTC | CASSLGPSGYEQYF
TRBJ1-3 | TRBV19 | NA | NA | TGTGCCAGTAGAACAGGTCTCTCTGGAAACACCATATATTTT | CASRTGLSGNTIYF
TRBJ2-4 | TRBV4-3 | NA | NA | TGCGCCAGCAGCCACTCCGGGAGACAGGGAAACATTCAGTACTTC | CASSHSGRQGNIQYF
TRBJ1-5 | TRBV27 | TRBD1 | once | TGTGCCAGCAGTTTAAACAGGGGAGAGAATCAGCCCCAGCATTTT | CASSLNRGENQPQHF
TRBJ2-5 | TRBV19 | TRBD1 | NA | TGTGCCAGTAGTACCGCGCGACAGGGAACAGAGACCCAGTACTTC | CASSTARQGTETQYF
TRBJ2-1 | TRBV11-2 | TRBD2 | NA | TGTGCCAGCAGCTCTGGCCCCGGACTAGGCGACAATGAGCAGTTCTTC | CASSSGPGLGDNEQFF
TRBJ2-1 | TRBV24-1 | NA | NA | TGTGCCACCAGTGATCATAGTAAGCCCAACTCCTACAATGAGCAGTTCTTC | CATSDHSKPNSYNEQFF
TRBJ2-1 | TRBV28 | TRBD2 | few | TGTGCCAGCAGCCCAGGGACTATGAATGAGCAGTTCTTC | CASSPGTMNEQFF
TRBJ2-5 | TRBV10-3 | TRBD1 | NA | TGTGCCATCAGTGAGTCGACAGGGTGGGAGACCCAGTACTTC | CAISESTGWETQYF
TRBJ2-7 | TRBV30 | TRBD1 | NA | TGTGCCTGTCGGACAGGGTACGAGCAGTACTTC | CACRTGYEQYF
TRBJ1-3 | TRBV14 | NA | NA | TGTGCCAGCAGCCCTCAGGGAGGTGGAAACACCATATATTTT | CASSPQGGGNTIYF
TRBJ1-1 | TRBV29-1 | NA | NA | TGCAGCGGATCGGGACACCTAAACACTGAAGCTTTCTTT | CSGSGHLNTEAFF
TRBJ2-7 | TRBV19 | NA | NA | TGTGCCAGTAGGCAGGGGACGACAGGACACGACGAGCAGTACTTC | CASRQGTTGHDEQYF
TRBJ2-7 | TRBV6-5 | NA | NA | TGTGCCAGCAGACCAGACAGGTTAAGCTCCTACGAGCAGTACTTC | CASRPDRLSSYEQYF
TRBJ2-3 | TRBV28 | TRBD2 | NA | TGTGCCAGCAGTTTCGCGACTAGCGGGAGTGGAGCAGATACGCAGTATTTT | CASSFATSGSGADTQYF
TRBJ2-7 | TRBV15 | TRBD1 | NA | TGTGCCACCAGCAGTTCTAGGACAGGCCTCCAGTTGAACTACGAGCAGTACTTC | CATSSSRTGLQLNYEQYF
TRBJ1-4 | TRBV6-5 | NA | NA | TGTGCCAGCAGTCTGACGCAGGTGGATGAAAAACTGTTTTTT | CASSLTQVDEKLFF
TRBJ2-7 | TRBV3-1/TRBV3-2 | TRBD2 | NA | TGTGCCAGCAGCCAACTGGGACTAGCGGCCTCCTACGAGCAGTACTTC | CASSQLGLAASYEQYF
TRBJ2-7 | TRBV9 | TRBD1 | once | TGTGCCAGCAGCGGCGGACAGGGAACCTACGAGCAGTACTTC | CASSGGQGTYEQYF
TRBJ2-1 | TRBV6-1 | NA | NA | TGTGCCAGCAGTGATTTTACTCAGGGGTTGGGCAATGAGCAGTTCTTC | CASSDFTQGLGNEQFF
TRBJ2-7 | TRBV7-2 | TRBD1 | NA | TGTGCCAGCGGACAGGGCGCTGAGCAGTACTTC | CASGQGAEQYF
TRBJ1-2 | TRBV9 | TRBD1 | NA | TGTGCCAGCAGCCCAACCCCGGACAGGACTCGTAAGAACTATGGCTACACCTTC | CASSPTPDRTRKNYGYTF
TRBJ2-1 | TRBV7-9 | TRBD2 | NA | TGTGCCAGCAGCTTAGGGACTAGCGGGGACAATGAGCAGTTCTTC | CASSLGTSGDNEQFF
TRBJ2-7 | TRBV7-8 | NA | NA | TGTGCCAGCAGCCTCGGGACATCCCACACCTACGAGCAGTACTTC | CASSLGTSHTYEQYF
TRBJ2-1 | TRBV21-1 | NA | NA | TGTGCCAGCAGCAAATTGCCCGAATTCGAAGCCCCTGCGAGGAAAATCTCTCCTAATGAGCAGTTCTTC | CASSKLPEFEAPARKISPNEQFF
TRBJ2-1 | TRBV6-5 | NA | NA | TGTGCCAGCAGCCGCGACAGGAGCTCCTACAATGAGCAGTTCTTC | CASSRDRSSYNEQFF
TRBJ1-6 | TRBV5-1 | NA | NA | TGCGCCAGCACCTTTACAGGGAGCTCCTATAATTCACCCCTCCACTTT | CASTFTGSSYNSPLHF
TRBJ1-1 | TRBV6-2/TRBV6-3 | TRBD1 | NA | TGTGCCAGCAGTTACCTGACAGGGGGCACTGAAGCTTTCTTT | CASSYLTGGTEAFF
TRBJ2-7 | TRBV25-1 | NA | NA | TGTGCCAGCAGTGGGGGACTGGCTACGGAGCAGTACTTC | CASSGGLATEQYF
TRBJ2-7 | TRBV2 | TRBD2 | NA | TGTGCTAGGAGAGCGGGAGACGGGTCCTACGAGCAGTACTTC | CARRAGDGSYEQYF
TRBJ1-6 | TRBV7-9 | NA | NA | TGTGCCAGCAGCTTTGGGGCAGGCAATTCACCCCTCCACTTT | CASSFGAGNSPLHF
TRBJ2-7 | TRBV19 | TRBD2 | NA | TGTGCCAGTAGTAACCGAGGGACTAGCGCTTGGGACGAGCAGTACTTC | CASSNRGTSAWDEQYF
TRBJ2-3 | TRBV19 | NA | NA | TGTGCCAGTAGAGACCCGGGACTCCAATCCCCAGATACGCAGTATTTT | CASRDPGLQSPDTQYF
TRBJ1-2 | TRBV10-1 | TRBD1 | NA | TGCGCCGGGGACCGGGACAGGGAATATGGCTACACCTTC | CAGDRDREYGYTF
TRBJ2-1 | TRBV7-6 | TRBD2 | NA | TGTGCCAGCAGCTCTACTAGCGATGAGCAGTTCTTC | CASSSTSDEQFF
TRBJ1-5 | TRBV19 | NA | NA | TGTGCCAGTAGTATTGGCGAGCGGCAGCCCCAGCATTTT | CASSIGERQPQHF
TRBJ1-5 | TRBV6-2/TRBV6-3 | TRBD1 | NA | TGTGCCAGCAGTCCGACAGGGGGAGGCAATCAGCCCCAGCATTTT | CASSPTGGGNQPQHF
TRBJ2-4 | TRBV30 | TRBD2 | NA | TGTGCCTGGAGGGGGGTAGCGGGAGTCAAAAACATTCAGTACTTC | CAWRGVAGVKNIQYF
TRBJ2-5 | TRBV2 | TRBD2 | NA | TGTGCCAGCAGTCCAGCGGGAGGGCAGGGGACCCAGTACTTC | CASSPAGGQGTQYF
TRBJ2-1 | TRBV2 | NA | NA | TGTGCCAGCAGTGAATTTGGGGGGTCCTACAATGAGCAGTTCTTC | CASSEFGGSYNEQFF
TRBJ1-2 | TRBV10-2 | NA | few | TGCGCCAGCAGTGAGGTCTCCAGGGTCTATGGCTACACCTTC | CASSEVSRVYGYTF